The clone carrying this TCR beta chain was observed at least ten times. The data originate from a study of Graves' ophthalmopathy and Graves' hyperthyroidism. RNA transcripts provided the template for amplifying TCR beta CDR3 regions. HTBI primers served in a first-round RT-PCR, which a second-round multiplex PCR followed. A single record per CDR3 protein comes from TCRdb applying MiXCR to the multiplex PCR reads. This table has a few hundred thousand distinct CDR3 sequences, 21% appearing once. The CDR3 totals 15 residues. J was trimmed by 0 bases and V by 9 bases; bases with no gene match: 7. Germline assignment: CDR1 KGHDR and CDR2 SFDVKD.

This chain joins TRBV24-1 and TRBJ2-5; 9 bases agree with TRBD2. Source material: peripheral blood. This TCR was recovered from a woman aged 18-30 years with stable Graves' hyperthyroidism. CDR3 DNA: TGTGCCACCTCTACGACTAGCGGATACCAAGAGACCCAGTACTTC. Residues: CATSTTSGYQETQYF.